The 17 T cell receptor beta chains below all came from one sample that was sequenced in a study of T cell therapy after organ transplantation. The antigens for these receptors are not known. TCRdb's copy holds only in-frame clones and misses some; the assay was immunoSEQ multiplex PCR. The sample yields roughly 2,500 clones, 75% seen once. The sample here was CD8+ T cells from blood, taken before autologous CMV-specific T cell therapy. These receptor sequences come from a human patient who had received a solid organ transplant and had CMV disease.

The rearrangement uses TRBV27 and TRBJ2-7; D gene ambiguous. The CDR3 is 12 residues long. V lost 6 bases to trimming and J lost 2 bases, with 8 bases between them. CDR1 and CDR2 (germline): MNHEY, SMNVEV (reference sequence). The CDR3 sequence: CASRRWPYEQYF. DNA of the CDR3: TGTGCCAGCAGGCGATGGCCCTACGAGCAGTACTTC.

There are a few counts of this clone. The V gene is TRBV7-9, the J gene TRBJ2-2; D call uncertain. Trimming left V 1 base short and J 4 bases short, with 10 bases between. CDR3 length equals 15 residues. Germline assignment: CDR1 SEHNR and CDR2 FQNEAQ (reference sequence). The DNA of the CDR3 is TGTGCCAGCAGCTTAGAGATACAGCGCACCGGGGAGCTGTTTTTT. Protein: CASSLEIQRTGELFF.

This clone was seen a handful of times. This chain joins TRBV2 and TRBJ1-2, with D perhaps matching TRBD1 (5 bases). Per the germline V gene, CDR1 is SNHLY and CDR2 is FYNNEI. V lost 6 bases and J lost 4, with 12 bases in between. CDR3 size: 13 residues. The CDR3 DNA follows: TGTGCCAGCAGGGGGACGGACGCCTATGGCTACACCTTC. Protein sequence: CASRGTDAYGYTF. Full variable domain (missing parts from reference TRBV2 and TRBJ1-2): EPEVTQTPSHQVTQMGQEVILRCVPISNHLYFYWYRQILGQKVEFLVSFYNNEISEKSEIFDDQFSVERPDGSNFTLKIRSTKLEDSAMYFCASRGTDAYGYTFGSGTRLTVV.

The V and J genes are TRBV19 and TRBJ2-2; D gene unclear. Germline values: CDR1 LNHDA, CDR2 SQIVND (reference sequence). Trimming took 5 bases from V and 3 from J, leaving 10 bases between them. The CDR3 is 14 amino acids. The CDR3 here is CASSFGPYTGELFF. DNA for the CDR3: TGTGCCAGTAGTTTCGGACCTTACACCGGGGAGCTGTTTTTT.

The V gene is TRBV7-9, the J gene TRBJ1-1; D is unresolved. The CDR3 has 17 residues. From germline, CDR1 is SEHNR and CDR2 FQNEAQ (reference sequence). V gave up 1 base and J gave up 3 bases, with 18 bases separating them. CDR3 in amino acids: CASSLEIDDTGYTEAFF. The CDR3 region has the DNA TGTGCCAGCAGCTTAGAGATAGATGACACCGGGTACACTGAAGCTTTCTTT.

The chain employs TRBV7-2 and TRBJ1-2; weak D call: TRBD1 (5 bases). The CDR3 has 14 amino acids. Germline CDR1 is SGHTA and CDR2 is FQGNSA. V was shortened by 7 bases and J by 4 bases, with 16 bases between the two germline ends. CDR3 sequence reads: CASTPPTAFYGYTF. The CDR3 DNA reads as TGTGCCAGCACCCCCCCGACAGCCTTCTATGGCTACACCTTC.

The rearrangement uses TRBV5-1 and TRBJ2-7; possibly TRBD1 for D (6 bases). Germline V gene sequence: CDR1 SGHRS, CDR2 YFSETQ. The CDR3 is made up of 14 amino acids. The V gene lost 4 bases and the J gene lost 3 bases, with 14 bases spanning the gap. The CDR3 DNA reads as TGCGCCAGCAGCCTCGACAGGAGTAACTACGAGCAGTACTTC. It translates to CASSLDRSNYEQYF.

The chain couples TRBV27 to TRBJ1-1, with 9 nucleotides matching TRBD1. Germline CDR1 and CDR2: MNHEY and SMNVEV (reference sequence). This CDR3 is built from 14 residues. The V and J ends lost 8 bases and 3 bases, in that order; junction bases with no gene match: 7. CDR3 sequence: CASAGDRAYTEAFF. The CDR3 DNA is TGTGCCAGCGCTGGGGACAGGGCGTACACTGAAGCTTTCTTT.

The chain is built from TRBV4-1 and TRBJ1-1; D gene unclear. V lost 0 bases and J lost 3, with 11 bases in between. The CDR3 length is 15 residues. Germline assignment: CDR1 MGHRA and CDR2 YSYEKL. The CDR3 protein is CASSQDHSIDTEAFF. CDR3 nucleotide sequence: TGCGCCAGCAGCCAAGATCACAGCATTGACACTGAAGCTTTCTTT.

This clone is medium-sized in the sample. This chain links TRBV11-3 with TRBJ2-1; 9 positions agree with TRBD1. The CDR3 has 18 amino acids. Per the germline V gene, CDR1 is SGHNT and CDR2 is YENEEA. Unmatched junction bases numbered 8, after V lost 1 base and J lost 1 base. CDR3 coding DNA: TGTGCCAGCAGCTTAGTTTTCGGGACAGGGCGATCCTACAATGAGCAGTTCTTC. Its protein is CASSLVFGTGRSYNEQFF.

This chain connects TRBV15 to TRBJ2-3; 11 nucleotides align to TRBD1. V was clipped by 2 bases and J by 5 bases; unmatched bases: 6. Germline CDR1 is LNHNV and CDR2 is YYDKDF (reference sequence). The CDR3 sequence is 16 residues long. In DNA form, the CDR3 reads TGTGCCACCAGCAGATCGGACAGGGGGCTCGTAGATACGCAGTATTTT. It is translated as CATSRSDRGLVDTQYF.

The genes are TRBV27 and TRBJ2-1; 15 bases line up with TRBD2. The CDR3 loop spans 16 amino acids. The trim removed 6 bases at V and 8 bases at J, leaving 8 bases unmatched. Germline assignment: CDR1 MNHEY and CDR2 SMNVEV (reference sequence). The CDR3 DNA reads as TGTGCCAGCAGCCCCCGGACTAGCGGGGGGGTTTATGAGCAGTTCTTC. Residues: CASSPRTSGGVYEQFF.

This chain joins TRBV19 and TRBJ2-5, with TRBD1 matching 8 bases. This CDR3 has 17 residues. Germline CDR1 LNHDA, CDR2 SQIVND (reference sequence). With V trimmed by 4 bases and J by 0 bases, 10 bases remained unmatched. The DNA for the CDR3 is TGTGCCAGTAGTACCGAAACTTCGGACAGGGACCAAGAGACCCAGTACTTC. Protein: CASSTETSDRDQETQYF. Complete variable domain (other parts from reference TRBV19 and TRBJ2-5): DGGITQSPKYLFRKEGQNVTLSCEQNLNHDAMYWYRQDPGQGLRLIYYSQIVNDFQKGDIAEGYSVSREKKESFPLTVTSAQKNPTAFYLCASSTETSDRDQETQYFGPGTRLLVL.

The gene calls are TRBV6-5 and TRBJ1-2; 7 nucleotides agree with TRBD1. V lost 6 bases and J lost 4; bases outside the gene matches: 5. The CDR3 length is 13 residues. Germline V lookup: CDR1 MNHEY, CDR2 SVGAGI. The CDR3, as DNA: TGTGCCAGCAGCCCGACAGGGTCCTATGGCTACACCTTC. Its protein is CASSPTGSYGYTF.

Relative to its sample, this clone is medium-sized (0.01 to 0.1%). The V call is TRBV4-2, the J call TRBJ1-5; the D gene is possibly TRBD1 (6 bases). V was shortened by 1 base and J by 1 base, with 11 bases between the two germline ends. Looked up from germline, CDR1 is LGHNA and CDR2 is YNFKEQ. This CDR3 has 16 amino acids. The CDR3 DNA reads TGTGCCAGCAGCCAAGCGGGGGGCTTGAGCAATCAGCCCCAGCATTTT. Its translation: CASSQAGGLSNQPQHF.

CDR3 in DNA: TGTGCCAGCAGCAAATTTAGGGGCCAAGAGACCCAGTACTTC. This sequence encodes CASSKFRGQETQYF. The rearrangement uses TRBV21-1 and TRBJ2-5; the D segment call TRBD1 is taken from the table without a DNA check. TRBV21-1 is a known pseudogene. The CDR3 has 14 amino acids.

V is TRBV11-2 and J is TRBJ1-1; D uncertain. CDR1 and CDR2 from the germline V gene are SGHAT and FQNNGV. V shed 2 bases and J shed 7 bases, with 11 bases lying between them. There are 13 residues in the CDR3. CDR3: CASSLSGRIEAFF. The DNA for the CDR3 is TGTGCCAGCAGCTTATCTGGGAGGATTGAAGCTTTCTTT.